This entry lists 14 T cell receptor beta chains sequenced from one sample in a study of blood T cell repertoires in COVID-19. Sequencing was performed with immunoSEQ multiplex PCR; in TCRdb, only in-frame clones are kept and a portion is missing. The sample includes about 140,000 clones, about 80% of them seen just once. The specimen sequenced was peripheral blood. The receptors come from a man between 50 and 59 years old with acute or convalescent COVID-19.

The chain has TRBV2 and TRBJ1-6, with D possibly matching TRBD1 (5 bases). The germline V gene has CDR1 SNHLY and CDR2 FYNNEI. V was trimmed by 6 bases and J by 0 bases, leaving 12 bases between them. CDR3 length: 16 amino acids. The CDR3 loop is CASRGGTSSYNSPLHF. The CDR3 region has the DNA TGTGCCAGCAGGGGGGGTACGAGCTCCTATAATTCACCCCTCCACTTT. Based on the CDR3 plus reference TRBV2 and TRBJ1-6, the full variable domain is EPEVTQTPSHQVTQMGQEVILRCVPISNHLYFYWYRQILGQKVEFLVSFYNNEISEKSEIFDDQFSVERPDGSNFTLKIRSTKLEDSAMYFCASRGGTSSYNSPLHFGNGTRLTVT.

This chain uses TRBV5-4 with TRBJ2-3, with 8 positions matching TRBD2. J lost 2 bases, V lost 7 bases, and 9 bases had no gene match. The germline V gene has CDR1 SGHNT and CDR2 YYREEE (reference sequence). The CDR3 extends over 15 amino acids. The CDR3 sequence is CASPTSGLPTDTQYF. The CDR3, as DNA: TGTGCCAGCCCAACTAGCGGCCTACCCACAGATACGCAGTATTTT.

The rearrangement links TRBV2 to TRBJ2-5, with 10 bases fitting TRBD2. The CDR3 is 15 residues long. CDR1 is SNHLY, CDR2 FYNNEI, per germline. With 7 bases clipped from V and 4 bases from J, the junction kept 9 bases outside the gene matches. The CDR3 is CASTSGLAARETQYF. Written as DNA, the CDR3 is TGTGCCAGCACATCAGGACTAGCGGCCCGAGAGACCCAGTACTTC.

The chain combines TRBV27 with TRBJ2-7, with D tentatively TRBD2 (6 bases). Germline V gene sequence: CDR1 MNHEY, CDR2 SMNVEV (reference sequence). V lost 0 bases to trimming and J lost 3 bases, with 12 bases between them. The CDR3 consists of 15 residues. The CDR3 region is CASSLSGGDGYEQYF. For the CDR3, the DNA is TGTGCCAGCAGTTTATCAGGAGGGGACGGCTACGAGCAGTACTTC.

The V gene is TRBV19, the J gene TRBJ1-3; D not certain. This CDR3 is 12 amino acids long. Germline lookup yields CDR1 LNHDA and CDR2 SQIVND (reference sequence). The germline V and J ends were trimmed by 7 bases and 2 bases, with 6 bases remaining between them. The CDR3 nucleotides read TGTGCCAGTATCTCAGCTGGAAACACCATATATTTT. Translating it yields CASISAGNTIYF.

This chain joins TRBV27 and TRBJ2-1; 9 bases are a match to TRBD1. The CDR3 totals 21 residues. Germline CDR1 MNHEY, CDR2 SMNVEV (reference sequence). Germline trimming cut 4 bases from V and 6 bases from J; bases unmatched to any gene: 25. CDR3 residues: CASSSPGQGGRGPRKSNEQFF. The CDR3 bases are TGTGCCAGCAGTTCCCCGGGACAGGGAGGGCGGGGGCCACGGAAATCCAATGAGCAGTTCTTC.

This clone was observed a single time. The chain employs TRBV4-1 and TRBJ2-3; 12 bases map to TRBD2. Trimming took 3 bases from V and 6 from J; bases not matched to a gene: 7. The length of the CDR3 is 16 residues. Germline values: CDR1 MGHRA, CDR2 YSYEKL. In DNA, the CDR3 is TGCGCCAGCAGCCAGATACTAGCGGGGGGTTCGGATACGCAGTATTTT. Amino acid sequence: CASSQILAGGSDTQYF.

The CDR3 here is CASSIVGGVVYGYTF. CDR3 sequence (DNA): TGTGCCAGTAGTATAGTCGGGGGGGTAGTTTATGGCTACACCTTC. J is TRBJ1-2 and V is TRBV19, with D possibly TRBD1 on 5 matching bases. The CDR3 runs 15 residues. Germline CDR1 and CDR2: LNHDA and SQIVND (reference sequence). Between the trimmed V and J ends, which lost 1 base and 5 bases, there was a span of 14 bases.

The sample holds a few counts of this clone. Distinct nucleotide sequences in the sample also encode this CDR3. V and J are TRBV6-6 and TRBJ1-1; D not resolved. The CDR3 contains 14 residues. The V end lost 0 bases, the J end lost 2 bases, and 7 bases lay between the germline ends. Germline V lookup: CDR1 MNHNY, CDR2 SVGAGI (reference sequence). CDR3 loop: CASSYSAGNTEAFF. CDR3 bases: TGTGCCAGCAGTTACTCCGCGGGAAACACTGAAGCTTTCTTT.

V is TRBV5-1 and J is TRBJ1-3; no definite D call. The V gene lost 0 bases and the J gene lost 3 bases, with 19 bases spanning the gap. This CDR3 has 18 residues. Per the germline V gene, CDR1 is SGHRS and CDR2 is YFSETQ. The DNA for the CDR3 is TGCGCCAGCAGCTTGGGGGGTAGCGCCCAGAGTTATGGAAACACCATATATTTT. Its protein is CASSLGGSAQSYGNTIYF. The full variable domain, completed using reference TRBV5-1 and TRBJ1-3, is KAGVTQTPRYLIKTRGQQVTLSCSPISGHRSVSWYQQTPGQGLQFLFEYFSETQRNKGNFPGRFSGRQFSNSRSEMNVSTLELGDSALYLCASSLGGSAQSYGNTIYFGEGSWLTVV.

This clone was seen more than once but under ten times. This chain connects TRBV6-5 to TRBJ1-1; 7 nucleotides agree with TRBD1. J lost 10 bases, V lost 5 bases, and 4 bases had no gene match. There are 11 residues in the CDR3. Germline CDR1 reads MNHEY; CDR2 reads SVGAGI. Here the CDR3 DNA reads TGTGCCAGCAGTACAGGGGTGGGAGCTTTCTTT. It is translated as CASSTGVGAFF.

The rearrangement uses TRBV30 and TRBJ2-2, with D tentatively TRBD2 (7 bases). Trimming cost V 2 bases and J 3 bases, with 13 bases left between them. This CDR3 contains 15 residues. CDR1 GTSNPN and CDR2 SVGIG come from the germline V gene (reference sequence). The CDR3 bases are TGTGCCTGGAGTTGGGGGGGCTCAGACACCGGGGAGCTGTTTTTT. It is translated as CAWSWGGSDTGELFF.

J is TRBJ2-3 and V is TRBV6-5; 8 positions match TRBD2. The trim removed 7 bases at V and 4 bases at J, leaving 10 bases unmatched. This CDR3 is 15 amino acids long. CDR1 is MNHEY and CDR2 is SVGAGI in the germline V gene. CDR3 nucleotide sequence: TGTGCCAGCAAGGTCGGGGGGGCTTGGGCAGATACGCAGTATTTT. This sequence encodes CASKVGGAWADTQYF.

This CDR3 is CASSPTGGPTGELFF. Here the CDR3 DNA reads TGTGCCAGCAGTCCGACAGGGGGGCCGACCGGGGAGCTGTTTTTT. This chain connects TRBV27 to TRBJ2-2; TRBD1 matches 9 bases. Looked up from germline, CDR1 is MNHEY and CDR2 is SMNVEV (reference sequence). The CDR3 is 15 residues long. J lost 5 bases, V lost 5 bases, and 6 bases had no gene match.